A single sample gave rise to the 16 T cell receptor beta chains below, sequenced in a study of cytotoxic CD8 clonotypes in ibrutinib-treated CLL. Assay used: immunoSEQ multiplex PCR; TCRdb lists only in-frame clones, some missing. Of some 61,000 clones listed, about 63% were seen once; the top ten hold approximately 5.2%. Sequenced here: PBMCs, sampled after 12 months of ibrutinib treatment. These receptors were obtained from a human donor with chronic lymphocytic leukemia.

This chain links TRBV4-3 with TRBJ1-1; TRBD1 matches at 7 bases. In germline, CDR1 is LGHNA, CDR2 YSLEER. The V gene end was trimmed by 4 bases and the J gene end by 4 bases; junction bases not matched to a gene: 6. The CDR3 length is 14 residues. The CDR3 DNA follows: TGCGCCAGCAGCCCGACAGGGTCGGGCACTGAAGCTTTCTTT. As protein: CASSPTGSGTEAFF.

This clone occurred once. V usage is TRBV30 and J usage is TRBJ2-6; 8 bases map to TRBD1. The ends lost 3 bases at V and 4 bases at J; junction bases unmatched: 5. The CDR3 is 15 amino acids. Germline assignment: CDR1 GTSNPN and CDR2 SVGIG (reference sequence). CDR3 sequence (DNA): TGTGCCTGGAGCGTCAGGGGGCAGGGGGCCAACGTCCTGACTTTC. This encodes CAWSVRGQGANVLTF.

This chain links TRBV12-5 with TRBJ1-2; D not certain. This CDR3 region has 13 residues. Germline CDR1 and CDR2: LGHNT and FRNRAP. Trimming removed 3 bases from V and 2 bases from J, with 7 bases in between. The chain's CDR3 is CASGLARNYGYTF. CDR3 bases: TGTGCTAGTGGTTTAGCCAGAAACTATGGCTACACCTTC.

This sequence joins TRBV9 and TRBJ1-1; D is perhaps TRBD1 (5 bases). The length of the CDR3 is 14 residues. Germline loops: CDR1 SGDLS, CDR2 YYNGEE. V lost 3 bases and J lost 0, with 9 bases in between. CDR3 coding DNA: TGTGCCAGCAGCGGGGGACTGATGAACACTGAAGCTTTCTTT. Translating it yields CASSGGLMNTEAFF.

This clone was seen only a few times. The chain uses TRBV6-5 and TRBJ1-6; 11 positions match TRBD1. Germline CDR1 and CDR2: MNHEY and SVGAGI. The CDR3 is 14 amino acids. The J segment lost 9 bases and the V segment lost 6 bases, leaving 4 bases of the junction unmatched. CDR3 nucleotide sequence: TGTGCCAGCAGGTGGACAGGGGGCGGTTCACCCCTCCACTTT. Its translation is CASRWTGGGSPLHF.

The chain employs TRBV6-6 and TRBJ1-3, with 9 bases identical to TRBD1. The germline V gene encodes CDR1 MNHNY and CDR2 SVGAGI (reference sequence). V was clipped by 4 bases and J by 2 bases; unmatched bases: 3. The CDR3 length is 15 residues. The CDR3 reads CASSSRDRAGNTIYF. CDR3 DNA sequence: TGTGCCAGCAGTTCTCGGGACAGGGCTGGAAACACCATATATTTT.

The CDR3 DNA is TGTGCCAGCAGCTTGGCAGGGCCGACAGATACGCAGTATTTT. It encodes CASSLAGPTDTQYF. The rearrangement uses TRBV5-4 and TRBJ2-3; D perhaps matches TRBD1 (5 bases). Looked up from germline, CDR1 is SGHNT and CDR2 is YYREEE (reference sequence). Trimming removed 0 bases at V and 3 bases at J, with 8 bases between. The CDR3 is 14 amino acids.

In this sample, this clone turned up a few times. The chain employs TRBV7-2 and TRBJ1-1, with D perhaps matching TRBD1 (5 bases). V was trimmed by 8 bases and J by 1 base, leaving 11 bases between them. The CDR3 contains 13 residues. The germline V gene encodes CDR1 SGHTA and CDR2 FQGNSA. The CDR3 is CASFFRENTEAFF. For the CDR3, the DNA is TGTGCCAGCTTCTTCAGGGAGAACACTGAAGCTTTCTTT.

The genes are TRBV9 and TRBJ2-5; 7 nucleotides line up with TRBD1. Trimming took 2 bases from V and 5 from J; bases not matched to a gene: 6. This CDR3 contains 14 residues. Per germline, CDR1 SGDLS and CDR2 YYNGEE. Here the CDR3 reads CASSVQGDGETQYF. The CDR3 bases are TGTGCCAGCAGCGTCCAGGGGGATGGTGAGACCCAGTACTTC.

A single count supports this clone. This chain joins TRBV30 and TRBJ2-5; 8 bases fit TRBD2. CDR3 length: 12 amino acids. J was trimmed by 5 bases and V by 8 bases; bases with no gene match: 7. CDR1 GTSNPN and CDR2 SVGIG come from the germline V gene (reference sequence). The CDR3, as DNA: TGTGCCCGGGGGGGCCCGAAGGAGACCCAGTACTTC. It is translated as CARGGPKETQYF.

The rearrangement uses TRBV30 and TRBJ1-5; maybe TRBD1 (6 bases). The CDR3 totals 14 residues. V dropped 3 bases and J dropped 3 bases, with 12 bases sitting between them. In germline, CDR1 is GTSNPN, CDR2 SVGIG (reference sequence). CDR3 in amino acids: CAWSQTGVNQPQHF. CDR3 bases: TGTGCCTGGAGCCAGACAGGAGTCAATCAGCCCCAGCATTTT. The full variable domain, its missing parts supplied by reference TRBV30 and TRBJ1-5, is SQTIHQWPATLVQPVGSPLSLECTVEGTSNPNLYWYRQAAGRGLQLLFYSVGIGQISSEVPQNLSASRPQDRQFILSSKKLLLSDSGFYLCAWSQTGVNQPQHFGDGTRLSIL.

This clone has just a few counts. The J gene is TRBJ2-7, the V gene TRBV19; possibly TRBD1 for D (5 bases). The germline V and J ends were trimmed by 5 bases and 2 bases, with 22 bases remaining between them. Germline CDR1 reads LNHDA; CDR2 reads SQIVND (reference sequence). CDR3 length: 17 amino acids. DNA for the CDR3: TGTGCCAGTAGTTTAGGGGCCGGCACAACCGGCACCTACGAGCAGTACTTC. It translates to CASSLGAGTTGTYEQYF.

The V call is TRBV11-2, the J call TRBJ2-7, with TRBD1 as a possible D gene (5 bases). Germline CDR1 is SGHAT and CDR2 is FQNNGV. V shed 1 base and J shed 2 bases, with 12 bases lying between them. The length of the CDR3 is 15 residues. CDR3 residues: CASSLGLDNAYEQYF. For the CDR3, the DNA is TGTGCCAGCAGCTTAGGTCTGGACAACGCCTACGAGCAGTACTTC.

CDR3 in DNA: TGTGCCAGCTCACCGGGACAGGGGGCCTACGAGCAGTACTTC. Amino acids: CASSPGQGAYEQYF. This sequence joins TRBV18 and TRBJ2-7, with 11 bases lining up with TRBD1. There are 14 residues in the CDR3. Per germline, CDR1 KGHSH and CDR2 LQKENI. The V gene end was trimmed by 3 bases and the J gene end by 2 bases; junction bases not matched to a gene: 0.

The chain employs TRBV9 and TRBJ2-7, with a weak D call TRBD2 (5 bases). Trimming stripped 0 bases from V and 3 bases from J, with 10 bases between. Germline assignment: CDR1 SGDLS and CDR2 YYNGEE. The CDR3 runs 14 residues. The CDR3 bases are TGTGCCAGCAGCGTAGGAGCCGGGAACTACGAGCAGTACTTC. It specifies CASSVGAGNYEQYF. Filled out from reference TRBV9 and TRBJ2-7, the complete variable domain reads DSGVTQTPKHLITATGQRVTLRCSPRSGDLSVYWYQQSLDQGLQFLIQYYNGEERAKGNILERFSAQQFPDLHSELNLSSLELGDSALYFCASSVGAGNYEQYFGPGTRLTVT.

The V and J genes are TRBV5-1 and TRBJ2-3; D unclear. Per the germline V gene, CDR1 is SGHRS and CDR2 is YFSETQ. The CDR3 has 13 residues. V lost 2 bases to trimming and J lost 0 bases, with 4 bases between them. The CDR3 protein is CASSFSSTDTQYF. The CDR3 DNA reads as TGCGCCAGCAGCTTCTCCAGCACAGATACGCAGTATTTT.